Sequencing of this TCR beta chain was carried out in a study of early T cells in non-severe SARS-CoV-2 infection. This clonotype was seen ten or more times. MiXCR, applied by TCRdb to the 5' RACE reads, yields one record per CDR3 protein. The table includes 80,000 or so distinct CDR3 sequences, approximately 11% detected once. The sequenced sample was whole blood, obtained at baseline. The sequence derives from an adult who was a healthcare worker with PCR-confirmed SARS-CoV-2 infection or an uninfected control (not recorded which).

The CDR3 DNA reads as TGCGCCAGCAGCCACCCGAGAGATACGCAGTATTTT. This gives the protein CASSHPRDTQYF. The chain uses TRBV4-1 and TRBJ2-3; D not certain. V lost 3 bases to trimming and J lost 5 bases, with 6 bases between them. The CDR3 runs 12 residues. Per the germline V gene, CDR1 is MGHRA and CDR2 is YSYEKL.